The TCR beta chain described here comes from a study of cytomegalovirus exposure and HLA in healthy donors (dated by TCRdb to the late 2010s). Study-wide context: An earlier analysis of some 500 of the donors reported roughly 270 Gb of sequence data and 117 million unique TCR beta sequences from 150 million to 200 million T cells. Rather than drawing on any new phenotypic data, the later analysis identified candidate immune exposures from TCR beta sequences and the way those sequences occurred across donors. Typing coverage varied by locus: roughly 620-630 donors for A, B, C, DRB1 and DQB1; 500 to 550 for DQA1; around 610 for DPA1; around 490 for DPB1. Of the approximately 400 genotyped donors, roughly 85% fell in the genetic ancestry cluster associated with self-reported Caucasian donors. Donor age, sex, ethnicity and CMV serostatus were compiled alongside the repertoire data. In a later genetic analysis, genome-wide SNP genotypes for about 65% of the roughly 700 donors were used, and that subset was treated as a discovery cohort. To predict cytomegalovirus infection status, the study combined high-throughput TCR immunosequencing, statistical association of individual TCRs with disease status, and machine learning. In addition to the first cohort of 666 subjects, a separate validation cohort of under 150 different subjects was used. An earlier analysis of approximately 630 of the donors applied high-throughput TCR beta sequencing to assess whether each TCR beta V gene segment acted as functional or pseudogenic. Both class I and class II loci were covered by HLA typing, at four-digit resolution. Roughly five DR-DQ haplotypes were treated as single units for association and clustering because of strong linkage in the cohort. To study patterns of TCR occurrence, a later analysis re-analyzed previously published TCR beta repertoires from several hundred donors and added high-resolution HLA genotyping. The study used immunosequencing to profile the T cell repertoires of 666 subjects and linked those repertoires to cytomegalovirus serostatus. The study aimed to test whether cataloging public T cell receptors could reveal signatures of past pathogen exposure. An early release that covered roughly 600 HLA-typed donors contained about 290 gigabases of sequencing data and approximately 85 million unique TCR sequences. Among some 410 genotyped donors of the cohort, an average of about 240,000 unique TCR beta nucleotide sequences was sequenced per donor, of which about 19% were non-productive. All discovery cohort repertoires had been generated using a single sequencing platform.

In total, about 650 healthy bone marrow donors made up the cohort. At the time of sampling, all cohort members were nominally healthy, though unrecorded immune exposures were likely present. The donor was CMV seropositive and belonged to the group of 250 to 300 seropositive cohort members. Each donor provided a peripheral blood sample, and peripheral blood mononuclear cells were used for TCR beta sequencing. Genomic DNA extraction from the blood cell samples was performed with the Qiagen DNeasy Blood Extraction Kit. Libraries were made using the immunoSEQ multiplex PCR assay. A mixture of 60 forward primers for TCR Vbeta segments and 13 reverse primers for TCR Jbeta segments was used in the multiplex PCR. Amplification of the CDR3 region of rearranged TCR beta genes was performed with a multiplex PCR assay on genomic DNA. Amplified TCR beta libraries were sequenced as 87-base-pair reads on the Illumina HiSeq System. Regarding the original processing steps: A later analysis counted about 76 million unique TCR beta chains across the 666 repertoires, and some 11 million of these chains were shared by at least two donors. Raw reads were error-corrected and collapsed into unique sequences with a nearest-neighbor algorithm that merged closely related sequences to remove PCR and sequencing errors. To assign V, D and J gene segments, CDR3 sequences were aligned to IMGT reference sequences. Each retained sequence needed at least a six-nucleotide match to both a V gene segment and a J gene segment. Rearrangements were classified as productive when the CDR3 lacked stop codons and remained in frame with V and J, and all other rearrangements were classified as non-productive. Following IMGT convention, CDR3 was defined as the stretch from the second conserved V-encoded cysteine to the conserved J-encoded phenylalanine. In an earlier analysis of 587 of the donors, sequences lacking an unambiguous match to a single V gene segment were excluded. In an earlier analysis of approximately 590 of the donors, a V segment was called functional when productive rearrangements were above 56.7%, and segregating when the standard deviation between donors exceeded 5%. A statistical classification framework was built for diagnosing cytomegalovirus status from the catalog of TCR beta chain sequences. In a later analysis, V and J genes were assigned by comparing TCR nucleotide sequences against IMGT/GENE-DB human TR gene sequences. A later analysis assigned CDR3 sequences and most-parsimonious VDJ recombination scenarios with the TCRdist pipeline. In a later analysis, each TCR beta chain was defined by its CDR3 amino acid sequence together with its V-gene family, and reads lacking a unique V-gene family were excluded. As a way to deal with suspected cross-contamination and a sequencing artifact, a later analysis dropped nearly 600 nucleotide sequences that were highly shared and had low generation probability. A later analysis calculated a clonal expansion index for each public chain from normalized within-repertoire ranks of inferred template counts. In a later analysis, generation probabilities were computed with a VDJ recombination model fitted to out-of-frame rearrangements, and the resulting probabilities were checked against IGoR. In a later analysis, TCR-TCR, TCR-HLA and TCR-CMV co-occurrence was scored with hypergeometric tests, and a repertoire-size bias correction was applied to TCR pairs. In a later analysis, false discovery rates were estimated by permuting HLA or CMV assignments 20 times. In a later analysis, co-occurring TCRs were grouped with DBSCAN, and TCRdist sequence similarity was added when clustering was performed within HLA-allele-positive subsets. Repertoires with fewer than 30,000 or more than 120,000 public chains, plus five repertoires with anomalous nucleotide sharing, were excluded from co-occurrence clustering. Imported from immuneACCESS, the table was reduced by TCRdb to in-frame sequences with V and J called. These copies leave out some clones; in studies compared against another copy, an unresolved V gene accounts for under half, and the cause of the remainder is not known. V, J and clone size are taken as reported in that table, and D and trimming were inferred from the DNA itself. A total of fewer than 250,000 clones appear in this sample, over 75% of them only once. The top ten clones comprise 9.5% to 13% of the sample.

This clone was observed a handful of times. Its antigen remains unidentified. No base quality values were provided; no much bigger clone lies one nucleotide off. What the research found in general, with its limitations: In a later analysis, most CMV-associated TCR beta chains were found to appear HLA-restricted, with HLA associations seemingly driven largely by CMV exposure. Most TCR sequences were seen in very few donors, while some public TCRs were found in many individuals. A further reported finding was that TCR beta sequences accurately predicted the HLA-A and HLA-B alleles for most subjects in the first cohort. A later genetic analysis associated a missense DCLRE1C variant with V-gene and J-gene trimming of TCR beta chains, and an independent cohort replicated the association. It was suggested by the authors that the approach could potentially be generalized to other disease states and immunological phenotypes. A later analysis associated 17,000 or so TCR beta sequences with specific HLA alleles at a false discovery rate of 0.05. A later analysis reported that several top co-occurrence clusters appeared linked to parvovirus B19, influenza, CMV and Epstein-Barr virus. In an earlier analysis of around 600 of the donors, most TCR beta V segments were observed in productive rearrangements about 87% or about 30% of the time, broadly matching IMGT annotations. Immune exposure information for the cohort was limited to CMV serostatus. Because counts were too low, more than 15 rarely observed V segments, including chromosome 9 orphons, were excluded from the earlier analysis of a few hundred of the donors. Because HLA typing was unavailable for some donors at each locus, only the typed subset was used in association tests. The cohort was sequenced for TCR beta chains only, and without alpha or paired-chain data the features that could be detected were limited. Compared with the roughly 700-donor mean, donors in an Asian-associated ancestry cluster had fewer N-insertions in productive TCRs, according to a later genetic analysis. In vitro tests confirmed that a few of the cytomegalovirus-associated TCR beta chains recognize cytomegalovirus antigens. Because the 87-base-pair reads could not distinguish some IMGT-functional V segments, including TRBV6-2 and TRBV6-3, those segments were excluded. A later analysis found that HLA-associated TCR beta chains were more clonally expanded and had lower generation probabilities than equally common non-associated chains. Strong co-occurrence of HLA alleles, especially DR and DQ, made assigning TCR associations to individual alleles difficult. A later analysis found that TCR association rates varied across HLA loci, with DRB1 alleles showing the most associated TCRs and HLA-C alleles the fewest. A cluster of highly shared sequence variants was judged likely to represent a technical artifact of the sequencing pipeline. The study gave a list of 150 to 200 TCR beta chains associated with cytomegalovirus. Correlated functional status among segregating V segments might reflect linkage disequilibrium, but an unknown experimental factor could not be ruled out. Cytomegalovirus status was reported to be diagnosed by the classifier with high specificity and sensitivity in both the original and validation cohorts. The presence/absence analyses assumed that sequencing depth was roughly uniform across donors, and that assumption may not be true.

Reading from cysteine to phenylalanine, the CDR3 counts 14 amino acids. The DNA shown is the 42-base CDR3, in frame from base 1. From the germline V gene, CDR1 is SQVTM and CDR2 is ANQGSEA. V is trimmed back by 7 bases and J by 5 bases, and the junction contains 12 bases that no gene match accounts for. Sequencing was performed on PBMCs. The sequence was collected from a woman aged 45 to 65 in good health and CMV-seropositive. The sequence joins TRBV29-1 to TRBJ1-2; TRBD1 agrees with 8 junctional bases. Read as DNA, the sequence is TGCAGCGCTAACCGAGGACAGGGTAGATATGGCTACACCTTC. This sequence encodes CSANRGQGRYGYTF.